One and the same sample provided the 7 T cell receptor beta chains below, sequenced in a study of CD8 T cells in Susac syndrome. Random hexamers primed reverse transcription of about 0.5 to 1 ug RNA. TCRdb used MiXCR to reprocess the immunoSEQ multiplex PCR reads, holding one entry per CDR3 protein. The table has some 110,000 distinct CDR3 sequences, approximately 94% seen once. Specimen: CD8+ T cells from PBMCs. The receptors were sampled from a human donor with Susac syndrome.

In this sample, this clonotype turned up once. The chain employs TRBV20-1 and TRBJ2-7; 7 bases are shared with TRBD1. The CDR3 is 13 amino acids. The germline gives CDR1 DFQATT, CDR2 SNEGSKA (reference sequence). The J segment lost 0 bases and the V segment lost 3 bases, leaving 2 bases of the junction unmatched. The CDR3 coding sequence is TGCAGTGCTAGGAGACAGGGCTCCTACGAGCAGTACTTC. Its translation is CSARRQGSYEQYF.

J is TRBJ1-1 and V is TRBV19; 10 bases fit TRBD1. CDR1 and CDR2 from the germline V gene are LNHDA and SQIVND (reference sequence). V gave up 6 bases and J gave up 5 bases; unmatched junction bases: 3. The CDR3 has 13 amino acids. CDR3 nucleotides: TGTGCCAGTAGGGACAGGGGGGTAACTGAAGCTTTCTTT. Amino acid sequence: CASRDRGVTEAFF. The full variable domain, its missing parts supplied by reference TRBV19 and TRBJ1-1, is DGGITQSPKYLFRKEGQNVTLSCEQNLNHDAMYWYRQDPGQGLRLIYYSQIVNDFQKGDIAEGYSVSREKKESFPLTVTSAQKNPTAFYLCASRDRGVTEAFFGQGTRLTVV.

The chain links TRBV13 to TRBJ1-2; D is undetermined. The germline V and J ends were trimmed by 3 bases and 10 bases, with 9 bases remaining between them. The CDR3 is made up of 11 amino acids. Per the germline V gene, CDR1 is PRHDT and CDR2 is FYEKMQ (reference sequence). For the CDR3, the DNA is TGTGCCAGCAGCTTGGCGGCAGTCTACACCTTC. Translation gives CASSLAAVYTF.

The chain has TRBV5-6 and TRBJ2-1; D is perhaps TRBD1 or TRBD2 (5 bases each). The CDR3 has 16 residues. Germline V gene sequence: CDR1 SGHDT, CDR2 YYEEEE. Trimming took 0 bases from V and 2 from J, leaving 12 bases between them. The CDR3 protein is CASSLGEGNPYNEQFF. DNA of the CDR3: TGTGCCAGCAGCTTGGGAGAGGGGAACCCCTACAATGAGCAGTTCTTC.

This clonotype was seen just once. The CDR3: CASSLVGLETQYF. CDR3 bases: TGTGCCAGCAGCTTGGTCGGGTTAGAGACCCAGTACTTC. The chain links TRBV5-4 to TRBJ2-5, with D unclear. CDR1 SGHNT and CDR2 YYREEE come from the germline V gene (reference sequence). This CDR3 is built from 13 residues. Trimming stripped 0 bases from V and 4 bases from J, with 7 bases between.

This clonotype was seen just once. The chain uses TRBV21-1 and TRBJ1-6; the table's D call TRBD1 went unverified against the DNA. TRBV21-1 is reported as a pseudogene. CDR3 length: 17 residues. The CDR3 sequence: CASNPGTGDSYNSPLHF. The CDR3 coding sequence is TGTGCCAGCAATCCCGGGACAGGGGACTCCTATAATTCACCCCTCCACTTT.

CDR3 sequence reads: CSAISGSSYEQYF. As DNA, the CDR3 is TGCAGTGCTATTAGCGGAAGCTCCTACGAGCAGTACTTC. The V gene is TRBV20-1, the J gene TRBJ2-7; possible D gene TRBD2, 6 bases. CDR3 size: 13 residues. Trimming cost V 4 bases and J 0 bases, with 10 bases left between them. Germline V gives CDR1 DFQATT, CDR2 SNEGSKA (reference sequence).